A single sample is the source of the 13 T cell receptor beta chains below, sequenced in a study of T cells after yellow fever vaccination. Each CDR3 protein gets one entry after TCRdb re-called the 5' RACE reads with MiXCR. Of 450,000 to 600,000 distinct CDR3 sequences detected, around 16% appear once; the ten largest clones hold 17%. The starting material was PBMCs, obtained 5 to 6 days after the first yellow fever vaccination. All receptors come from a man aged 18 to 30 who received the YFV17D yellow fever vaccine.

This clonotype was recorded a few times. This chain uses TRBV20-1 with TRBJ1-5; D is unclear. V dropped 6 bases and J dropped 4 bases, with 10 bases sitting between them. Germline CDR1 is DFQATT and CDR2 is SNEGSKA (reference sequence). This CDR3 is 12 amino acids long. The CDR3 loop reads CSAPGRNQPQHF. DNA for the CDR3: TGCAGTGCCCCCGGCCGAAATCAGCCCCAGCATTTT.

The gene calls are TRBV6-2 or TRBV6-3 and TRBJ1-1; D is undetermined. CDR1 and CDR2 from the germline V gene are MNHEY and SVGEGT. The CDR3 sequence is 14 residues long. Between the trimmed V and J ends, which lost 4 bases and 1 base, there was a span of 10 bases. The CDR3 loop reads CASSSIRTNTEAFF. Written as DNA, the CDR3 is TGTGCCAGCAGTTCAATCCGTACGAACACTGAAGCTTTCTTT.

This chain uses TRBV2 with TRBJ2-1; the match to TRBD1 covers 8 bases. The CDR3 totals 12 residues. V was clipped by 9 bases and J by 9 bases; unmatched bases: 7. CDR1 is SNHLY, CDR2 FYNNEI, per germline. The CDR3 spells CARGQGVGEQFF. In DNA, the CDR3 is TGTGCCAGAGGACAGGGTGTAGGTGAGCAGTTCTTC.

This clonotype showed up many times. This chain connects TRBV5-1 to TRBJ2-3; D gene ambiguous. The CDR3 sequence is 14 residues long. V was cut by 1 base and J by 5 bases, with 11 bases left in between. Germline values: CDR1 SGHRS, CDR2 YFSETQ. CDR3: CASSLSASQDTQYF. Here the CDR3 DNA reads TGCGCCAGCAGCTTGTCGGCCTCCCAAGATACGCAGTATTTT.

The V call is TRBV19, the J call TRBJ2-7; TRBD1 matches at 7 bases. The CDR3 is 13 amino acids. V lost 6 bases and J lost 1; bases outside the gene matches: 3. Germline V gene data show CDR1 as LNHDA and CDR2 as SQIVND (reference sequence). In DNA form, the CDR3 reads TGTGCCAGTAGAGAGGGGGCATCCTACGAGCAGTACTTC. Its translation is CASREGASYEQYF.

This clonotype was observed many times. This rearrangement joins TRBV12-3 or TRBV12-4 to TRBJ1-5, with D hard to call. The V end was cut by 1 base, the J end by 1 base, with 8 bases between. The CDR3 has 15 residues. CDR3 sequence (DNA): TGTGCCAGCAGTTTAGAGACGGGGAGCAATCAGCCCCAGCATTTT. This gives the protein CASSLETGSNQPQHF.

The chain is built from TRBV11-2 and TRBJ2-1, with D perhaps TRBD2 (6 bases). CDR1 is SGHAT and CDR2 is FQNNGV in the germline V gene. The CDR3 loop spans 14 amino acids. The V and J ends lost 4 bases and 3 bases respectively, with 10 bases between them. CDR3 amino acids: CASSSSDHYNEQFF. The DNA of the CDR3 is TGTGCCAGCAGCTCTAGCGATCACTACAATGAGCAGTTCTTC. Based on the CDR3 plus reference TRBV11-2 and TRBJ2-1, the full variable domain is EAGVAQSPRYKIIEKRQSVAFWCNPISGHATLYWYQQILGQGPKLLIQFQNNGVVDDSQLPKDRFSAERLKGVDSTLKIQPAKLEDSAVYLCASSSSDHYNEQFFGPGTRLTVL.

The chain employs TRBV5-1 and TRBJ2-4, with D unclear. The CDR3 contains 15 residues. The germline CDR1 and CDR2 sequences are SGHRS and YFSETQ. V lost 6 bases and J 0 bases, leaving 13 bases between the germline ends. CDR3 residues: CASKSTPLAKNIQYF. Written as DNA, the CDR3 is TGCGCCAGCAAATCGACACCTCTAGCCAAAAACATTCAGTACTTC.

This sequence joins TRBV19 and TRBJ1-1; tentatively, D is TRBD1 (6 bases). From germline, CDR1 is LNHDA and CDR2 SQIVND (reference sequence). Trimming shortened V by 2 bases and J by 10 bases, and 17 bases separated the two germline ends. The CDR3 extends over 14 amino acids. This CDR3 is CASSIRSGESAAFF. For the CDR3, the DNA is TGTGCCAGTAGTATACGCTCAGGGGAAAGCGCAGCTTTCTTT.

The table lists this clonotype with many counts. V gene TRBV5-1 combines with J gene TRBJ1-1, with no clear D. This CDR3 has 14 amino acids. Between the trimmed V and J ends, which lost 7 bases and 4 bases, there was a span of 17 bases. The germline V gene encodes CDR1 SGHRS and CDR2 YFSETQ. The CDR3 region is CASDLISPSTEAFF. The CDR3, as DNA: TGCGCCAGCGATCTCATAAGTCCCAGCACTGAAGCTTTCTTT.

The V gene is TRBV28, the J gene TRBJ1-3; tentative D call: TRBD1 (5 bases). CDR1 MDHEN and CDR2 SYDVKM come from the germline V gene. V gave up 7 bases and J gave up 0 bases, with 16 bases separating them. This CDR3 has 16 amino acids. The CDR3 DNA sequence: TGTGCCAGCACATCAGTCGACGGGACCTCTGGAAACACCATATATTTT. This translates into CASTSVDGTSGNTIYF.

Ten or more counts support this clonotype. The chain joins TRBV4-1 to TRBJ2-1, with a tentative D call TRBD2 (7 bases). The CDR3 is 16 amino acids. CDR1 MGHRA and CDR2 YSYEKL come from the germline V gene. The V end lost 0 bases, the J end lost 4 bases, and 13 bases lay between the germline ends. CDR3 residues: CASSQDGRGRYNEQFF. The CDR3 DNA reads as TGCGCCAGCAGCCAAGATGGGCGGGGGCGATACAATGAGCAGTTCTTC.

This clonotype was detected a few times. The rearrangement links TRBV4-3 to TRBJ1-4; the match to TRBD1 covers 8 bases. This CDR3 spans 15 amino acids. Germline values: CDR1 LGHNA, CDR2 YSLEER. Unmatched junction bases numbered 3, after V lost 1 base and J lost 5 bases. The CDR3 DNA reads as TGCGCCAGCAGCCAAGGGGACAGGAAAAATGAAAAACTGTTTTTT. This encodes CASSQGDRKNEKLFF.